The clone carrying this T cell receptor (beta chain) appeared once. The antigen remains undetermined. The diagnoses drew upon clinical symptoms, serum thyroxine and TRAb, thyroid ultrasound and orbital computed tomography. This record comes from a study of T cells in Graves' hyperthyroidism and ophthalmopathy. General study results and limits: Appearing also in blood were most of the thyroid clonotypes expanded above 0.001. The model forecast ophthalmopathy, anticipating it by a median approximately 7 months before onset.

RNA transcripts gave rise to amplified TCR beta CDR3 regions. The TCR CDR3 first-round RT-PCR relied on the HTBI primer set. One entry per CDR3 protein results from TCRdb running MiXCR on the multiplex PCR reads. This sample carries hundreds of thousands of distinct CDR3 sequences, 45% of them seen once, and the ten largest clones take less than 9%. Trimming pared 6 bases from V and 8 bases from J, leaving 10 bases between. This CDR3 contains 11 residues. Germline lookup yields CDR1 SEHNR and CDR2 FQNEAQ (reference sequence). Specimen: peripheral blood or thyroid tissue (not recorded which). This receptor was taken from an adult man with Graves' disease, either hyperthyroidism or ophthalmopathy (not recorded which). The chain uses TRBV7-9 and TRBJ1-1; D ambiguous. The chain's CDR3 is CASSEGWEAFF. The DNA for the CDR3 is TGTGCCAGCAGTGAGGGCTGGGAAGCTTTCTTT. Drawing the rest from reference TRBV7-9 and TRBJ1-1, the complete variable domain is DTGVSQNPRHKITKRGQNVTFRCDPISEHNRLYWYRQTLGQGPEFLTYFQNEAQLEKSRLLSDRFSAERPKGSFSTLEIQRTEQGDSAMYLCASSEGWEAFFGQGTRLTVV.